These T cell receptor beta chains were read from a single sample in a study of blood T cell repertoires in COVID-19. Generated by immunoSEQ multiplex PCR, the TCRdb table keeps only in-frame clones and is missing some. The top ten clones hold around 3.5% of a sample with around 150,000 clones, 76% of them seen once. Material: peripheral blood. These receptors all come from a woman of 80 years or more with acute or convalescent COVID-19. Both conserved end residues are part of each CDR3. A D gene is named only where the DNA matches it firmly. Clone size is given for some rows only: seen once, a few or many times, or a class if the clone is expanded.

TRBV5-1,-,TRBJ1-5,TRBD1,CASSPGTGGRGNQPQHF,TGCGCCAGCAGCCCAGGGACAGGGGGCCGGGGCAATCAGCCCCAGCATTTT
TRBV29-1,-,TRBJ1-2,TRBD1,CSVDQGTGNYGYTF,TGCAGCGTTGACCAAGGGACAGGAAACTATGGCTACACCTTC
TRBV20-1,-,TRBJ2-1,TRBD2,CSASRVAGSNEQFF,TGCAGTGCTAGTCGGGTAGCGGGGAGCAATGAGCAGTTCTTC
TRBV30,-,TRBJ2-5,TRBD2,CAWSWGLAGGETQYF,TGTGCCTGGAGTTGGGGCCTAGCGGGAGGAGAGACCCAGTACTTC
TRBV11-2,-,TRBJ1-1,TRBD1,CASSWQGGTEAFF,TGTGCCAGCAGCTGGCAGGGGGGTACTGAAGCTTTCTTT
TRBV12-3/TRBV12-4,-,TRBJ1-1,-,CASSLGTATEAFF,TGTGCCAGCAGTTTAGGGACAGCCACTGAAGCTTTCTTT
TRBV4-3,once,TRBJ2-7,-,CASSLNSGTYYEQYF,TGCGCCAGCAGCCTAAACAGCGGTACTTACTACGAGCAGTACTTC
TRBV20-1,-,TRBJ1-5,TRBD1,CSASSVGTGVQPQHF,TGCAGTGCTAGTAGTGTTGGGACAGGGGTTCAGCCCCAGCATTTT
TRBV3-1/TRBV3-2,-,TRBJ2-7,-,CASSQDYSGSLYEQYF,TGTGCCAGCAGCCAAGATTATAGCGGATCTCTCTACGAGCAGTACTTC
TRBV7-8,few,TRBJ1-3,-,CASSPGQSGNTIYF,TGTGCCAGCAGCCCTGGACAGTCTGGAAACACCATATATTTT
TRBV7-2,once,TRBJ1-1,-,CASSLRREGEAFF,TGTGCCAGCAGCTTACGCAGGGAGGGTGAAGCTTTCTTT
TRBV10-3,-,TRBJ2-6,TRBD1,CAIGLGTAGANVLTF,TGTGCCATCGGCTTGGGGACAGCTGGGGCCAACGTCCTGACTTTC
TRBV27,-,TRBJ1-2,-,CASSRRAGSYGYTF,TGTGCCAGCAGTCGTCGGGCAGGGTCCTATGGCTACACCTTC
TRBV19,-,TRBJ1-3,TRBD1,CASIDRASGNTIYF,TGTGCCAGTATAGACAGGGCCTCTGGAAACACCATATATTTT
TRBV2,-,TRBJ2-1,-,CASKTLAFYEQFF,TGTGCCAGCAAGACCCTAGCTTTCTATGAGCAGTTCTTC
TRBV7-3,-,TRBJ2-5,TRBD1,CASSFQTGDRETQYF,TGTGCCAGCAGCTTCCAAACAGGGGATCGGGAGACCCAGTACTTC
TRBV2,-,TRBJ2-2,-,CASIASPRANTGELFF,TGTGCCAGCATTGCTAGCCCTCGCGCAAACACCGGGGAGCTGTTTTTT
TRBV24-1,-,TRBJ2-1,TRBD2,CATSDPQGTSGKQFF,TGTGCCACCAGTGACCCCCAGGGGACTAGCGGGAAGCAGTTCTTC
TRBV18,few,TRBJ1-1,TRBD1,CASSLTGGLEKAFF,TGTGCCAGCTCGCTCACAGGGGGTCTCGAAAAAGCTTTCTTT
TRBV27,few,TRBJ2-7,TRBD1,CASSPSGTGRHEQYF,TGTGCCAGCAGTCCCTCAGGGACAGGGCGTCACGAGCAGTACTTC
TRBV6-6,once,TRBJ2-7,-,CASSWSGSYEQYF,TGTGCCAGCAGTTGGTCTGGCAGCTACGAGCAGTACTTC
TRBV2,-,TRBJ1-5,-,CAGGDGVNVNQPQHF,TGTGCCGGGGGGGATGGGGTAAATGTAAATCAGCCCCAGCATTTT
TRBV7-6,-,TRBJ2-7,TRBD2,CASSYGGTSGSYEQYF,TGTGCCAGCAGCTACGGTGGGACTAGCGGTTCCTACGAGCAGTACTTC
TRBV18,-,TRBJ2-2,TRBD1,CASSPGQANTGELFF,TGTGCCAGCTCACCTGGACAGGCGAACACCGGGGAGCTGTTTTTT
TRBV11-2,-,TRBJ1-4,-,CASSLGARANEKLFF,TGTGCCAGCAGCTTAGGTGCCAGGGCTAATGAAAAACTGTTTTTT
TRBV12-3/TRBV12-4,-,TRBJ2-1,-,CASSFADNEQFF,TGTGCCAGCAGTTTCGCGGACAATGAGCAGTTCTTC
TRBV19,few,TRBJ1-5,TRBD1,CASSIRPGQQTYQPQHF,TGTGCCAGTAGTATAAGGCCGGGACAGCAAACCTATCAGCCCCAGCATTTT
TRBV4-2,-,TRBJ1-2,TRBD1,CASSQLETGGGYGYTF,TGTGCCAGCAGCCAACTAGAAACAGGGGGAGGATATGGCTACACCTTC
TRBV4-3,-,TRBJ1-2,TRBD1,CASSQGQTDRAFGYTF,TGCGCCAGCAGCCAAGGTCAAACGGACAGGGCTTTTGGCTACACCTTC